A single TCR beta chain is shown here with its context. CDR1 is SNHLY and CDR2 is FYNNEI in the germline V gene. The V segment lost 7 bases and the J segment 7 bases; nucleotides outside the gene matches: 7. CDR3 length: 14 amino acids. The sample is drawn from a study of graft-versus-host responses after intestinal transplantation. The overall study: Transplants given to recipients were multivisceral, liver-intestinal, or isolated intestinal.

The table came from immunoSEQ multiplex PCR; TCRdb's copy has only in-frame clones and leaves some out. The repertoire includes roughly 3,000 clones, around 93% of them detected once, and around 3.9% sits in the top ten. The chain couples TRBV2 to TRBJ1-6; 7 bases agree with TRBD1. The sequence came from a human patient who received an intestinal transplant, so some T cells may come from the graft donor. Sequenced material: bone marrow, taken approximately 370 days after transplant. The CDR3 is CASKRDSLNSPLHF. The CDR3 nucleotides are TGTGCCAGCAAACGGGACAGCTTAAATTCACCCCTCCACTTT.